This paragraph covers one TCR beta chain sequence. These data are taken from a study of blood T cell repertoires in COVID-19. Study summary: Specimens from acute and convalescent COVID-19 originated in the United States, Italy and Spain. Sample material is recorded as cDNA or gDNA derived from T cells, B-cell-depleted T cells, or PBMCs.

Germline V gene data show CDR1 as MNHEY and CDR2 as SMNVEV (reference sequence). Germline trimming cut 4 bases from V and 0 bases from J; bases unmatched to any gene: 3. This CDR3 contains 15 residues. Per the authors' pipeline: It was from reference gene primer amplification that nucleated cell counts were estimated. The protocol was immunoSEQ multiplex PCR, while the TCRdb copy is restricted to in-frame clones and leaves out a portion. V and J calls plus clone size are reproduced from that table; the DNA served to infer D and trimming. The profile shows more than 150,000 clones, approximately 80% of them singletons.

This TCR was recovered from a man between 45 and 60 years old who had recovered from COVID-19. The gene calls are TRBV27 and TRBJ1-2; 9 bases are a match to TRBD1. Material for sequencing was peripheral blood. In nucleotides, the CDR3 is TGTGCCAGCAGTTACAGGGGGCGAGCTAACTATGGCTACACCTTC. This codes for CASSYRGRANYGYTF.